This T cell receptor beta chain was profiled in a study of cytomegalovirus exposure and HLA in healthy donors. There are 15 residues in the CDR3. In germline, CDR1 is SGHRS, CDR2 YFSETQ. PCR involved 60 Vbeta and 13 Jbeta primers. Measured with immunoSEQ multiplex PCR; TCRdb has only the in-frame clones, and not every one. This sample has about 140,000 clones, with around three quarters found just once. On this clone: Its target is not known.

Points from the study as a whole: Reported performance of the classifier showed diagnosis of cytomegalovirus status with high specificity and sensitivity. A later analysis linked a missense variant in DCLRE1C to the trimming of TCR beta V and J genes.

Sequencing was performed on PBMCs. The J gene is TRBJ2-5, the V gene TRBV5-1, with TRBD2 matching 8 bases. Gene TRBJ2-7 matches the end of the DNA better, so the J call may be wrong. This sequence originates from a woman aged 18-30 years in good health and CMV-seropositive. The CDR3 DNA reads as TGCGCCAGCAGCTTGGGGGGCGGGGGGTCCCACGAGCAGTACTTC. Residues: CASSLGGGGSHEQYF.